The 6 T cell receptor beta chains in this list originate from one sample, sequenced in a study of graft-versus-host responses after intestinal transplantation. Libraries were prepared by immunoSEQ multiplex PCR; TCRdb keeps only in-frame clonotypes and omits some of them. The table records 70,000 to 100,000 clones, around 90% of them present only once. Which antigens these TCRs recognize remains unknown. Sequenced here: unstimulated CD4+ T cells sorted from spleen or lymph node cells, sampled before intestinal transplant. These receptors all stem from a human donor who received an intestinal transplant.

V gene TRBV27 combines with J gene TRBJ1-1, with D possibly matching TRBD1 (6 bases). The ends were cut back, 4 bases at V and 4 bases at J, with 10 bases in the middle. The V gene's germline CDR1 is MNHEY and CDR2 SMNVEV (reference sequence). The CDR3 consists of 13 residues. This CDR3 reads CASSYGRGTEAFF. In nucleotides, the CDR3 is TGTGCCAGCAGTTATGGCAGGGGCACTGAAGCTTTCTTT.

V usage is TRBV28 and J usage is TRBJ2-3; 8 positions match TRBD1. The germline V gene encodes CDR1 MDHEN and CDR2 SYDVKM. J lost 2 bases, V lost 7 bases, and 8 bases had no gene match. CDR3 length: 15 amino acids. The CDR3, as DNA: TGTGCCAGCATCCCCGACAGGGGACCCACAGATACGCAGTATTTT. Its translation is CASIPDRGPTDTQYF.

The chain carries TRBV5-3 and TRBJ2-3; the match to TRBD2 covers 12 bases. TRBV5-3 is an open reading frame, and its role is uncertain. The CDR3 consists of 16 residues. V lost 5 bases and J lost 0; bases outside the gene matches: 4. CDR3 sequence (DNA): TGTGCCAGAAGATCCGGGACTAGCGGGAGCACAGATACGCAGTATTTT. Translating gives CARRSGTSGSTDTQYF.

The chain carries TRBV19 and TRBJ1-5; 7 nucleotides align to TRBD1. Germline V gene data show CDR1 as LNHDA and CDR2 as SQIVND (reference sequence). The CDR3 extends over 15 amino acids. J gave up 0 bases and V 7 bases, and 6 bases lay outside the gene matches. DNA of the CDR3: TGTGCCAGTAAGACAGGGACTTATAGCAATCAGCCCCAGCATTTT. This gives the protein CASKTGTYSNQPQHF.

The chain employs TRBV5-6 and TRBJ2-2; TRBD2 matches at 7 bases. The CDR3 has 16 amino acids. The germline V gene encodes CDR1 SGHDT and CDR2 YYEEEE. The J segment lost 5 bases and the V segment lost 4 bases, leaving 11 bases of the junction unmatched. CDR3 amino acids: CASSRRGEGRTGELFF. In DNA, the CDR3 is TGTGCCAGCAGCCGACGGGGGGAAGGAAGGACCGGGGAGCTGTTTTTT.

The count of this clone is one. This chain connects TRBV10-3 to TRBJ2-1, with 10 nucleotides matching TRBD2. After removal of 10 bases from V and 7 bases from J, the junction contained 13 bases not matched to a gene. The CDR3 has 15 amino acids. Looked up from germline, CDR1 is ENHRY and CDR2 is SYGVKD. CDR3 sequence: CATHFSGGQGNEQFF. CDR3 coding DNA: TGTGCCACCCATTTTAGCGGGGGGCAGGGGAATGAGCAGTTCTTC.